A selection of T cell receptor beta chains follows, all from one sample in a study of T cell clonotyping in hematopoietic cell transplantation. This table comes from immunoSEQ multiplex PCR, and its TCRdb copy is limited to in-frame clones, with some not included. This table has 5,000 to 6,500 clones, about 78% appearing once. The input for sequencing was peripheral blood mononuclear cells, taken 180 days after allogeneic stem cell transplant. The receptors come from a male patient between 65 and 85 years old who had an allogeneic stem cell transplant from an unrelated donor, so T cells may come from the graft donor. Some clones in this sample may be carry-over from other donors' samples. CDR3s include the opening cysteine and the closing phenylalanine or tryptophan. A D gene is named only where the DNA matches it firmly. A row's size may be missing; if present it is once, few, many or a size class.

TRBV7-2	.	TRBJ2-7	.	TGTGCCAGCAGCCCGACACTGCGTGGCGAGCAGTACTTC	CASSPTLRGEQYF
TRBV29-1	.	TRBJ2-3	TRBD1	TGCAGCGTTGGGGACAGGGCAGATACGCAGTATTTT	CSVGDRADTQYF
TRBV5-1	.	TRBJ2-7	.	TGCGCCAGCAGCTTGTCCGGGCCCTACGAGCAGTACTTC	CASSLSGPYEQYF
TRBV11-2	.	TRBJ2-5	TRBD2	TGTGCCAGCAGCTTATCCTGGACTAGCGGGAGAAAGACCCAGTACTTC	CASSLSWTSGRKTQYF
TRBV5-6	.	TRBJ1-1	TRBD1	TGTGCCACGACCCGAGGACAGGGAGGGACTGAAGCTTTCTTT	CATTRGQGGTEAFF
TRBV19	.	TRBJ1-5	.	TGTGCCAGTAGTATTGGGGGCGCGGGCAATCAGCCCCAGCATTTT	CASSIGGAGNQPQHF
TRBV5-8	.	TRBJ2-7	TRBD1	TGTGCCAGCGGACACGGGACAGGGAGTTTCGAGCAGTACTTC	CASGHGTGSFEQYF
TRBV10-3	.	TRBJ2-1	.	TGTGCCATAGCAGGAGGCGGGAAGAATGAGCAGTTCTTC	CAIAGGGKNEQFF
TRBV19	.	TRBJ2-7	.	TGTGCCAGTAGTAAAGGGGGGAGCTCCTACGAGCAGTACTTC	CASSKGGSSYEQYF
TRBV6-5	.	TRBJ1-1	TRBD1	TGTGCCAGCAGTATCCGGGGACAGCGTGAAGCTTTCTTT	CASSIRGQREAFF
TRBV6-1	.	TRBJ1-1	.	TGTGCCAGCAGTGTTCTCGCAGGCAGCGCGGGGGCTGAAGCTTTCTTT	CASSVLAGSAGAEAFF
TRBV28	medium-sized	TRBJ2-5	.	TGTGCCAGCAGTTTCGGGGGGCGGGGTGGGGACCAAGAGACCCAGTACTTC	CASSFGGRGGDQETQYF
TRBV30	once	TRBJ1-2	.	TGTGCCTGGTACAGAAAGAACTATGGCTACACCTTC	CAWYRKNYGYTF
TRBV27	.	TRBJ2-7	.	TGTGCCAGCACCGCCGGCGGAGGGCGCTACGAGCAGTACTTC	CASTAGGGRYEQYF
TRBV28	few	TRBJ2-7	TRBD2	TGTGCCAGCAGTCCGGGACTAGCGGAGTCGGGCTCCTACGAGCAGTACTTC	CASSPGLAESGSYEQYF
TRBV5-1	.	TRBJ2-3	.	TGCGCCAGCAGCTTATATAGTCGGGGGTTCGCGATGACTAGCACAGATACGCAGTATTTT	CASSLYSRGFAMTSTDTQYF
TRBV28	few	TRBJ1-1	.	TGTGCCAGCAGTTCGCTGACAGAGTTAAACACTGAAGCTTTCTTT	CASSSLTELNTEAFF
TRBV6-6	.	TRBJ1-2	.	TGTGCCAGCAGCCCCGACATTTACTACTATGGCTACACCTTC	CASSPDIYYYGYTF
TRBV29-1	.	TRBJ2-7	TRBD2	TGCAGCGCCGGGGACGGGGAGGGCTACGAGCAGTACTTC	CSAGDGEGYEQYF
TRBV30	.	TRBJ2-2	TRBD1	TGTGCCTGGAGCGGGGACAGGGCCGGGGAGCTGTTTTTT	CAWSGDRAGELFF
TRBV4-3	.	TRBJ2-3	TRBD2	TGCGCCAGCAGCCAAGATAGGGCGGGAGAGACAGATACGCAGTATTTT	CASSQDRAGETDTQYF
TRBV7-8	.	TRBJ2-1	TRBD2	TGTGCCAGCATCCCGGGACTAGCGGGAGAGGGGAGACTAAATGAGCAGTTCTTC	CASIPGLAGEGRLNEQFF
TRBV6-5	.	TRBJ1-4	.	TGTGCCAGCAGTTACTCGAGGGAAAAACTGTTTTTT	CASSYSREKLFF
TRBV2	few	TRBJ2-5	.	TGTGCCAGCAAGTTCCAAGAGACCCAGTACTTC	CASKFQETQYF
TRBV9	.	TRBJ2-7	.	TGTGCCAGCAGCGTAGAGGGGTACGAGCAGTACTTC	CASSVEGYEQYF